A selection of T cell receptor beta chains follows, all from one sample in a study of T cell changes during pregnancy in multiple sclerosis. Profiled with immunoSEQ multiplex PCR; TCRdb holds only in-frame clones, not every one. The table lists tens of thousands of clones, more than 85% of them singletons, with 0.85% to 0.95% in the top ten. This specimen was peripheral blood, taken before pregnancy. The receptors stem from a female donor with multiple sclerosis, enrolled in a pregnancy study. Each CDR3 is given with its conserved first and last residue. The D gene is left open where the match is weak. Clone size is shown for a subset of rows, as once, few, many or a class of expanded clone.

V	D	size	J	CDR3	DNA
TRBV27	NA	once	TRBJ2-7	CASSISGAKYEQYF	TGTGCCAGCAGTATCTCAGGGGCCAAGTACGAGCAGTACTTC
TRBV28	NA	NA	TRBJ1-2	CASSPPGRPYGYTF	TGTGCCAGCAGCCCTCCAGGCAGACCCTATGGCTACACCTTC
TRBV2	NA	few	TRBJ1-1	CASSASLNTEAFF	TGTGCCAGCAGTGCCTCCCTGAACACTGAAGCTTTCTTT
TRBV6-5	NA	NA	TRBJ1-1	CASSYLFPGTEAFF	TGTGCCAGCAGTTACTTATTCCCGGGGACTGAAGCTTTCTTT
TRBV6-6	NA	NA	TRBJ2-1	CASSYSMTGYYNEQFF	TGTGCCAGCAGTTACTCGATGACAGGATACTACAATGAGCAGTTCTTC
TRBV4-1	NA	NA	TRBJ2-1	CASSQVRQGNSYNEQFF	TGCGCCAGCAGCCAAGTCCGGCAGGGGAACTCCTACAATGAGCAGTTCTTC
TRBV5-1	TRBD1	NA	TRBJ1-2	CASSTLDRGKYTF	TGCGCCAGCAGCACTCTGGACAGGGGGAAATACACCTTC
TRBV5-1	NA	NA	TRBJ2-7	CASSFGAFYEQYF	TGCGCCAGCAGCTTCGGAGCCTTCTACGAGCAGTACTTC
TRBV30	NA	NA	TRBJ2-7	CAWSVGESYEQYF	TGTGCCTGGAGTGTCGGGGAGTCCTACGAGCAGTACTTC
TRBV30	NA	NA	TRBJ2-1	CAWSAHSRTYNEQFF	TGTGCCTGGAGTGCCCACTCCAGGACCTACAATGAGCAGTTCTTC
TRBV6-5	TRBD2	NA	TRBJ2-5	CASSYALAGGRETQYF	TGTGCCAGCAGTTACGCCCTAGCGGGGGGGCGGGAGACCCAGTACTTC
TRBV7-8	TRBD1	once	TRBJ1-5	CASSLGTGSSNQPQHF	TGTGCCAGCAGCTTAGGGACAGGGTCTAGCAATCAGCCCCAGCATTTT
TRBV10-3	TRBD2	NA	TRBJ2-1	CAISEGLAGVYEQFF	TGTGCCATCAGTGAGGGACTAGCGGGAGTTTATGAGCAGTTCTTC
TRBV5-1	TRBD1	NA	TRBJ1-2	CASSLDRGRGYTF	TGCGCCAGCAGCTTGGACAGGGGGCGAGGCTACACCTTC
TRBV19	TRBD2	NA	TRBJ2-1	CASSIRRGIHEQFF	TGTGCCAGTAGTATAAGGCGGGGGATTCATGAGCAGTTCTTC
TRBV30	TRBD1	NA	TRBJ1-3	CAWSVRRGDTIYF	TGTGCCTGGAGTGTACGCAGGGGGGACACCATATATTTT
TRBV7-8	TRBD1	NA	TRBJ1-1	CASSKGQGAANTEAFF	TGTGCCAGCAGCAAGGGACAGGGGGCGGCGAACACTGAAGCTTTCTTT
TRBV29-1	NA	NA	TRBJ1-1	CSVEWRGLTEAFF	TGCAGCGTTGAGTGGCGGGGTTTAACTGAAGCTTTCTTT
TRBV6-5	NA	NA	TRBJ1-1	CASSSRTPTMNTEAFF	TGTGCCAGCAGTTCCAGGACACCGACAATGAACACTGAAGCTTTCTTT
TRBV5-5	TRBD1	NA	TRBJ1-3	CASSPGQGLLTGNTIYF	TGTGCCAGCAGTCCGGGACAGGGCCTTTTAACTGGAAACACCATATATTTT
TRBV19	NA	once	TRBJ1-1	CASSKNELGGTEAFF	TGTGCCAGTAGTAAAAATGAGCTTGGCGGCACTGAAGCTTTCTTT
TRBV7-2	TRBD1	NA	TRBJ2-7	CASSFGQGPYEQYF	TGTGCCAGCAGCTTTGGACAGGGACCCTACGAGCAGTACTTC
TRBV11-2	NA	NA	TRBJ2-5	CASSLAPRETQYF	TGTGCCAGCAGCTTAGCCCCCAGGGAGACCCAGTACTTC
TRBV6-6	NA	once	TRBJ1-2	CAASDGNYGYTF	TGTGCCGCGAGCGACGGAAACTATGGCTACACCTTC